The 20 T cell receptor beta chains listed next were all sequenced from one sample in a study of graft-versus-host responses after intestinal transplantation. The antigens these receptors bind are not known. TCRdb's table, derived via immunoSEQ multiplex PCR, lists solely in-frame clones and lacks some. Altogether some 130,000 clones are present, roughly 93% being singletons, with the ten largest covering roughly 0.12%. The sample in question was unstimulated CD4+ T cells sorted from spleen or lymph node cells, obtained before intestinal transplant. Receptors originate from a human donor who received an intestinal transplant.

This rearrangement joins TRBV7-8 to TRBJ2-7, with 14 nucleotides matching TRBD2. With V trimmed by 2 bases and J by 4 bases, 7 bases remained unmatched. CDR3 length: 17 amino acids. Germline CDR1 reads SGHVS; CDR2 reads FQNEAQ. The CDR3 loop reads CASSLMGLAGAQYEQYF. The CDR3, as DNA: TGTGCCAGCAGCTTAATGGGACTAGCGGGGGCCCAATACGAGCAGTACTTC. The complete variable domain, with remaining parts taken from reference TRBV7-8 and TRBJ2-7, reads GAGVSQSPRYKVAKRGQDVALRCDPISGHVSLFWYQQALGQGPEFLTYFQNEAQLDKSGLPSDRFFAERPEGSVSTLKIQRTQQEDSAVYLCASSLMGLAGAQYEQYFGPGTRLTVT.

The rearrangement uses TRBV5-4 and TRBJ1-1; D is undetermined. This CDR3 contains 15 residues. Trimming left V 1 base short and J 2 bases short, with 12 bases between. Germline assignment: CDR1 SGHNT and CDR2 YYREEE (reference sequence). The CDR3 here is CASSLLGRLNTEAFF. The CDR3 coding sequence is TGTGCCAGCAGCTTGTTAGGACGGCTAAACACTGAAGCTTTCTTT.

The chain has TRBV2 and TRBJ2-5, with 8 bases fitting TRBD1. CDR1 SNHLY and CDR2 FYNNEI come from the germline V gene. The CDR3 runs to 14 residues. The V and J ends lost 4 bases and 4 bases, in that order; junction bases with no gene match: 5. In DNA, the CDR3 is TGTGCCAGCAGTGGGACAGGGATGGCAGAGACCCAGTACTTC. It encodes CASSGTGMAETQYF.

The gene calls are TRBV6-1 and TRBJ2-7; TRBD1 agrees at 8 bases. Unmatched junction bases numbered 5, after V lost 5 bases and J lost 2 bases. The CDR3 has 14 amino acids. Germline lookup yields CDR1 MNHNS and CDR2 SASEGT. CDR3 amino acids: CASSRTGNPYEQYF. The CDR3 coding sequence is TGTGCCAGCAGTCGGACAGGGAACCCCTACGAGCAGTACTTC.

The V call is TRBV11-2, the J call TRBJ2-7, with no clear D. The CDR3 consists of 15 residues. Germline-derived CDR1 and CDR2 are SGHAT and FQNNGV. Trimming stripped 3 bases from V and 4 bases from J, with 16 bases between. The CDR3 protein is CASSFRQVGRYEQYF. CDR3 nucleotides: TGTGCCAGCAGCTTTCGTCAGGTGGGCCGGTACGAGCAGTACTTC.

This clone appeared a single time. The rearrangement uses TRBV7-9 and TRBJ2-3; 15 nucleotides agree with TRBD2. This CDR3 spans 16 amino acids. The V gene's germline CDR1 is SEHNR and CDR2 FQNEAQ (reference sequence). V lost 4 bases to trimming and J lost 6 bases; unmatched junction nucleotides: 5. The CDR3, as DNA: TGTGCCAGCAGCTCGGGACTAGCGGGAGGTCTGGATACGCAGTATTTT. Translating it yields CASSSGLAGGLDTQYF.

The CDR3 DNA sequence: TGTGCCTGGAGTGTGGCTATTTTTCGCGAGCAGTACTTC. Translation gives CAWSVAIFREQYF. The V and J genes are TRBV30 and TRBJ2-7; D gene uncertain. V was cut by 0 bases and J by 6 bases, with 12 bases left in between. Germline V CDR1 and CDR2: GTSNPN, SVGIG (reference sequence). The CDR3 consists of 13 residues.

The chain couples TRBV6-5 to TRBJ2-7; 7 bases match TRBD1. CDR1 is MNHEY and CDR2 is SVGAGI in the germline V gene. Trimming took 7 bases from V and 1 from J; bases not matched to a gene: 7. This CDR3 comprises 14 residues. CDR3 DNA: TGTGCCAGCACTGACTGGACAGGTTCCTACGAGCAGTACTTC. Translated: CASTDWTGSYEQYF.

The chain links TRBV15 to TRBJ1-2, with D perhaps matching TRBD1 (6 bases). Germline assignment: CDR1 LNHNV and CDR2 YYDKDF (reference sequence). V was pared by 6 bases and J by 4 bases, with 15 bases between. This CDR3 is 14 amino acids long. The CDR3 spells CATSTWGGAYGYTF. The CDR3 DNA reads TGTGCCACCAGTACTTGGGGGGGGGCCTATGGCTACACCTTC.

The chain has TRBV18 and TRBJ2-7, with 9 bases aligning to TRBD2. Germline V gene data show CDR1 as KGHSH and CDR2 as LQKENI. V dropped 3 bases and J dropped 4; count of bases not matched to a gene: 7. The CDR3 is 15 amino acids. CDR3 DNA: TGTGCCAGCTCACCTCGTAGACTAGCGGTGTACGAGCAGTACTTC. This translates into CASSPRRLAVYEQYF. The entire variable domain, with the rest obtained from reference TRBV18 and TRBJ2-7, is as follows: NAGVMQNPRHLVRRRGQEARLRCSPMKGHSHVYWYRQLPEEGLKFMVYLQKENIIDESGMPKERFSAEFPKEGPSILRIQQVVRGDSAAYFCASSPRRLAVYEQYFGPGTRLTVT.

The rearrangement joins TRBV11-2 to TRBJ2-1, with D hard to call. V was clipped by 0 bases and J by 6 bases, with 6 bases between them. Germline values: CDR1 SGHAT, CDR2 FQNNGV. The length of the CDR3 is 13 residues. CDR3 region: CASSLDLPNEQFF. The DNA of the CDR3 is TGTGCCAGCAGCTTAGATCTACCCAATGAGCAGTTCTTC.

V gene TRBV7-9 combines with J gene TRBJ2-1; D ambiguous. CDR3 length equals 12 residues. The germline V gene encodes CDR1 SEHNR and CDR2 FQNEAQ (reference sequence). The V end was cut by 4 bases, the J end by 8 bases, with 9 bases between. The CDR3 reads CASSSSWDEQFF. CDR3 in DNA: TGTGCCAGCAGCTCGTCCTGGGATGAGCAGTTCTTC.

The rearrangement links TRBV7-9 to TRBJ2-7; D is uncertain. This CDR3 region has 11 residues. V gave up 5 bases and J gave up 6 bases, with 8 bases separating them. Germline values: CDR1 SEHNR, CDR2 FQNEAQ (reference sequence). The CDR3 reads CASSPGFEQYF. CDR3 nucleotide sequence: TGTGCCAGCAGCCCCGGGTTCGAGCAGTACTTC.

CDR3 nucleotide sequence: TGCGCCAGCTCGAGGGGCGATGAGCAGTTCTTC. Its protein product is CASSRGDEQFF. The chain couples TRBV5-1 to TRBJ2-1; the D gene could be TRBD1 or TRBD2 (5 bases each). Germline-derived CDR1 and CDR2 are SGHRS and YFSETQ. The V and J ends lost 7 bases and 8 bases respectively, with 10 bases between them. The CDR3 runs 11 residues.

The V call is TRBV5-4, the J call TRBJ1-2; tentatively, D is TRBD1 (6 bases). The CDR3 extends over 12 amino acids. V gave up 3 bases and J gave up 4 bases, with 7 bases separating them. Looked up from germline, CDR1 is SGHNT and CDR2 is YYREEE (reference sequence). The CDR3 is CASSSDSYGYTF. The CDR3 DNA follows: TGTGCCAGCAGCTCGGACAGCTATGGCTACACCTTC. Full variable domain (missing parts from reference TRBV5-4 and TRBJ1-2): ETGVTQSPTHLIKTRGQQVTLRCSSQSGHNTVSWYQQALGQGPQFIFQYYREEENGRGNFPPRFSGLQFPNYSSELNVNALELDDSALYLCASSSDSYGYTFGSGTRLTVV.

The genes are TRBV29-1 and TRBJ2-6; 10 bases fit TRBD1. Per germline, CDR1 SQVTM and CDR2 ANQGSEA. This CDR3 is 15 amino acids long. Losses at the gene ends were 3 bases for V and 2 bases for J; bases not matched to a gene: 1. CDR3 residues: CSVEGTGAGANVLTF. The CDR3 DNA is TGCAGCGTTGAGGGGACAGGGGCTGGGGCCAACGTCCTGACTTTC.

The chain carries TRBV6-6 and TRBJ2-1; either TRBD1 or TRBD2 may supply D (6 bases each). Germline values: CDR1 MNHNY, CDR2 SVGAGI (reference sequence). The CDR3 loop spans 14 amino acids. V was trimmed by 3 bases and J by 9 bases, leaving 15 bases between them. CDR3 in DNA: TGTGCCAGCAGTTATCAACGAGGGGGAGGTGAGCAGTTCTTC. It specifies CASSYQRGGGEQFF.

The V and J genes are TRBV6-5 and TRBJ1-4, with D tentatively TRBD1 (6 bases). Germline CDR1 and CDR2: MNHEY and SVGAGI. The ends were cut back, 5 bases at V and 8 bases at J, with 15 bases in the middle. The CDR3 contains 14 residues. CDR3 in DNA: TGTGCCAGCAGTCCCGTCCCTAGGGGGGAAAAACTGTTTTTT. As protein: CASSPVPRGEKLFF.

The V call is TRBV29-1, the J call TRBJ1-2, with a weak D call TRBD1 (5 bases). Germline V gene data show CDR1 as SQVTM and CDR2 as ANQGSEA. The CDR3 is made up of 13 amino acids. V lost 8 bases and J lost 4, with 17 bases in between. Written as DNA, the CDR3 is TGCAGCATTGGTGGTGCAGGGATCTATGGCTACACCTTC. Translated, it gives CSIGGAGIYGYTF.

The chain couples TRBV7-3 to TRBJ2-7, with D unclear. The CDR3 has 14 amino acids. Germline CDR1 SGHTA, CDR2 FQGTGA. V dropped 2 bases and J dropped 2 bases, with 10 bases sitting between them. The CDR3 DNA is TGTGCCAGCAGCTTAGATTCTGGCACCTACGAGCAGTACTTC. Its protein is CASSLDSGTYEQYF.